This T cell receptor beta chain was retrieved from a study of graft-versus-host responses after intestinal transplantation. Study-level background: Anti-thymocyte globulin was used for induction in all recipients, who then took tacrolimus and steroids for 3 to 4 years. Study results and caveats: Recipient-marrow GvH clones were detected, some having first appeared in ileum or blood. Among circulating GvH clones, peak levels were associated with early post-transplant declines in HvG clones.

On this clone itself: Its antigen is not known.

Libraries were prepared by immunoSEQ multiplex PCR; TCRdb keeps only in-frame clonotypes and omits some of them. This sample carries 45,000 to 55,000 clones, more than 80% of them seen once, and the ten largest clones take roughly 5.5%. Trimming left V 2 bases short and J 8 bases short, with 7 bases between. This CDR3 contains 13 residues. Germline CDR1 is SGHAT and CDR2 is FQDESV (reference sequence). The TCR sequence derives from a human patient who received an intestinal transplant, so some T cells may come from the graft donor. V is TRBV11-1 and J is TRBJ1-6; maybe TRBD1 (5 bases). The sequencing used PBMCs, collected more than 650 days after intestinal transplant. The CDR3 coding sequence is TGTGCCAGCAGCTTAAAAGGGGATTCACCCCTCCACTTT. Translation gives CASSLKGDSPLHF.